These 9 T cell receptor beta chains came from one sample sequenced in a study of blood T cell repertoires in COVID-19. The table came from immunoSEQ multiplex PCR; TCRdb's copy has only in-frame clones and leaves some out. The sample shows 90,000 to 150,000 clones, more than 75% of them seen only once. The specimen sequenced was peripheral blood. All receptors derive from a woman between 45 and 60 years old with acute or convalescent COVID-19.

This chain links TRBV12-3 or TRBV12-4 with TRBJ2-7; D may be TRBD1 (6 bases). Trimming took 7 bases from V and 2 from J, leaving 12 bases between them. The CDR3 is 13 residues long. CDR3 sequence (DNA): TGTGCCAGCACCCAGGGGACAACCTACGAGCAGTACTTC. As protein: CASTQGTTYEQYF.

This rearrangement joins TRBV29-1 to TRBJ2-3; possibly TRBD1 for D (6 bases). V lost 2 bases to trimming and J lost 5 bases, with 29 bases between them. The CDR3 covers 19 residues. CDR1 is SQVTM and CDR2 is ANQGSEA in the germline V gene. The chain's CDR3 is CSVEKGSQGSIQSGDTQYF. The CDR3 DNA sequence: TGCAGCGTTGAAAAAGGGTCACAGGGTAGTATCCAAAGTGGAGATACGCAGTATTTT.

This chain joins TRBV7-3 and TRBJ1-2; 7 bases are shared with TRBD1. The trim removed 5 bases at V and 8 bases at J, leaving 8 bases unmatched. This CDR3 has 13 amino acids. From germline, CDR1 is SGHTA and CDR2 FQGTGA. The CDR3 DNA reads TGTGCCAGCAGCGAACCTACAGGGGCGGGCTACACCTTC. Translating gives CASSEPTGAGYTF.

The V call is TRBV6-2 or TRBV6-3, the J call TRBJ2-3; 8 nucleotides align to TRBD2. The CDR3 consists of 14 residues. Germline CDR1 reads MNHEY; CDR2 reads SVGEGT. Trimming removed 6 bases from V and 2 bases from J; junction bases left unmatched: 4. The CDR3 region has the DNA TGTGCCAGCAGCTTTAGCGGGAACACAGATACGCAGTATTTT. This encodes CASSFSGNTDTQYF.

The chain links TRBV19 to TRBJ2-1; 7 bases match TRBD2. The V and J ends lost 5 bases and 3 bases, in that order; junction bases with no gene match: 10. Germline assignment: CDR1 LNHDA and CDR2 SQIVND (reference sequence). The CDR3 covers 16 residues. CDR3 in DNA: TGTGCCAGTAGTTGGGGGTGGCGGGGGAGCTACAATGAGCAGTTCTTC. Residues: CASSWGWRGSYNEQFF.

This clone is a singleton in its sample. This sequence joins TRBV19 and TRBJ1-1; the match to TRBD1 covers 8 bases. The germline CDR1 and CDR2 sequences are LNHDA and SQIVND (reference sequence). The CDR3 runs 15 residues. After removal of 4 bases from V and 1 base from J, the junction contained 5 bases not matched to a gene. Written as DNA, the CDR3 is TGTGCCAGTAGTACGACAGGGGTTCGGAACACTGAAGCTTTCTTT. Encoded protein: CASSTTGVRNTEAFF.

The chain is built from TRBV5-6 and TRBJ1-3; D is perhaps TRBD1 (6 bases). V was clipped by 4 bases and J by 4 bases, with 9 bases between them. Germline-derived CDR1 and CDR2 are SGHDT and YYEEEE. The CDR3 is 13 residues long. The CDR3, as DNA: TGTGCCAGCAGCAAAGACAGGGGAAACACCATATATTTT. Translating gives CASSKDRGNTIYF. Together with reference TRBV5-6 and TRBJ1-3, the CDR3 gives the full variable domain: DAGVTQSPTHLIKTRGQQVTLRCSPKSGHDTVSWYQQALGQGPQFIFQYYEEEERQRGNFPDRFSGHQFPNYSSELNVNALLLGDSALYLCASSKDRGNTIYFGEGSWLTVV.

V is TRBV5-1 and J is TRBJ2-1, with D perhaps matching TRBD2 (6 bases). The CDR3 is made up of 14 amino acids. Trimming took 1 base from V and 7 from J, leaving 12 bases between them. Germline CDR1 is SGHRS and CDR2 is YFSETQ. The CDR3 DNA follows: TGCGCCAGCAGCTTGAGGCTAGCGCGAAATGAGCAGTTCTTC. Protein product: CASSLRLARNEQFF.

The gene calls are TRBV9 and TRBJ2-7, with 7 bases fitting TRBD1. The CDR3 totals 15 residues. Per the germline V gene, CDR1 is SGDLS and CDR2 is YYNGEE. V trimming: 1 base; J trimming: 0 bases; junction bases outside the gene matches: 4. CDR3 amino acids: CASSVLGQSSYEQYF. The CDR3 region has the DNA TGTGCCAGCAGCGTACTGGGACAGAGCTCCTACGAGCAGTACTTC.